The T cell receptor (beta chain) described here comes from a study of blood T cell repertoires in COVID-19. Study summary: Italy, Spain and the United States were the sources of the convalescent and acute COVID-19 samples.

Original handling: Reference gene primer amplification gave nucleated cell count estimates. This table comes from immunoSEQ multiplex PCR, and its TCRdb copy is limited to in-frame clones, with some not included. V, J and clone size are those of that table, while D and trimming were read from the DNA. Counted here are 120,000 or so clones, around nine tenths occurring once; the ten biggest clones make up approximately 2%. V gave up 4 bases and J gave up 3 bases; unmatched junction bases: 6. Per germline, CDR1 GTSNPN and CDR2 SVGIG (reference sequence). This CDR3 is 14 amino acids long. The sequencing input was peripheral blood. This TCR derives from a woman aged 50 to 65 with acute or convalescent COVID-19. This rearrangement joins TRBV30 to TRBJ1-1, with TRBD1 identical over 9 bases. The CDR3 coding sequence is TGTGCCTGGACGCGGGACAGGGTGGACACTGAAGCTTTCTTT. It is translated as CAWTRDRVDTEAFF.